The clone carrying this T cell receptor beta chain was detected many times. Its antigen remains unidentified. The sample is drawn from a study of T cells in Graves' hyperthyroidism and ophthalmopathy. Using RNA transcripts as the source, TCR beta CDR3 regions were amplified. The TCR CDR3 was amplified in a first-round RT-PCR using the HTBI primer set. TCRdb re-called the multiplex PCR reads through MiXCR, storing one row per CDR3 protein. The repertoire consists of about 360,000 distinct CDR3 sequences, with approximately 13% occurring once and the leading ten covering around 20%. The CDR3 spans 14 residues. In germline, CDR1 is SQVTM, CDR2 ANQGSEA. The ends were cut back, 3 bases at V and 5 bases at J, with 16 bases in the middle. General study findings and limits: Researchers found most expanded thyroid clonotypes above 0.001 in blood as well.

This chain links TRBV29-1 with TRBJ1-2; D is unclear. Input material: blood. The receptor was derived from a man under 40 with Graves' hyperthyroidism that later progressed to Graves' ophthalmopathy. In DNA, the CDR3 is TGCAGCGTTGATCGCAGCGACGAAGGGTATGGCTACACCTTC. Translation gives CSVDRSDEGYGYTF.